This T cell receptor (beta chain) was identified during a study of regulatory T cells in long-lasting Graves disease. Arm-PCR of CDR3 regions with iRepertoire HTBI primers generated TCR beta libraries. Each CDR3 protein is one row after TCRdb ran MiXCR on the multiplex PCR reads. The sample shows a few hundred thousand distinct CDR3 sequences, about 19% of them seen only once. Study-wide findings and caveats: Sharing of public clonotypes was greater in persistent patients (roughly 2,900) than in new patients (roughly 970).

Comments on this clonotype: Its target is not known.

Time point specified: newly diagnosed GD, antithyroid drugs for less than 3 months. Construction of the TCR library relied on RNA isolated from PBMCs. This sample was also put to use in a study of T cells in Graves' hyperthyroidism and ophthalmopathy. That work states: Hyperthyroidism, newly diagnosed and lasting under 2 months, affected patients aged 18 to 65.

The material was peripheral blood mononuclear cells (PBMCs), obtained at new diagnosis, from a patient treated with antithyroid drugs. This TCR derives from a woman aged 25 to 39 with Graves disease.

The CDR3 bases are TGTGCCAGCAGTGATGGGACATCTAGCAATCAGCCCCAGTATTTT. It encodes CASSDGTSSNQPQYF. This chain joins TRBV6-1 and TRBJ1-5; D may be TRBD1 (6 bases). The DNA end favors TRBJ2-3, so the J call may be wrong. Germline V gene sequence: CDR1 MNHNS, CDR2 SASEGT. CDR3 length: 15 amino acids.